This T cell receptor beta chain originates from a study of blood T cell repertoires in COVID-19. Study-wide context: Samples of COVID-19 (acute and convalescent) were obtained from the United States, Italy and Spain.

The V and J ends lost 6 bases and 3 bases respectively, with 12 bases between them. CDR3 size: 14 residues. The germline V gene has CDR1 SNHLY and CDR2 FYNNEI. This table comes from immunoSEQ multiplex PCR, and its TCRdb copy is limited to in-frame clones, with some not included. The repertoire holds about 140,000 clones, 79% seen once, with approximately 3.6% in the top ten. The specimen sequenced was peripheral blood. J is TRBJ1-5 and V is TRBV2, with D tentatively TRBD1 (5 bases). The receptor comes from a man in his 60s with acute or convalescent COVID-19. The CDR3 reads CASRNGHSNQPQHF. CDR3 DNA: TGTGCCAGCAGGAATGGACACTCCAATCAGCCCCAGCATTTT.